This TCR beta chain was identified during a study of CD8+ T cells in alopecia areata. Isolated RNA was reverse transcribed into cDNA used as the sequencing template. This table comes from immunoSEQ multiplex PCR, and its TCRdb copy is limited to in-frame clones, with some not included. Counted here are roughly 190,000 clones, about 60% occurring once; the ten biggest clones make up approximately 0.7%. This clone has a handful of counts. The V gene's germline CDR1 is SGHAT and CDR2 FQNNGV. The CDR3 consists of 11 residues. The V gene lost 2 bases and the J gene lost 7 bases, with 2 bases spanning the gap. Treatment meaning: oral pan-JAK inhibitor, 5-10 mg twice daily.

This specimen was CD4+ T cells sorted from blood, taken at week 4, from a patient treated with tofacitinib. The V gene is TRBV11-2, the J gene TRBJ2-2; the D is unclear. The TCR sequence derives from a human donor with alopecia areata. The CDR3 DNA sequence: TGTGCCAGCAGCTTAATCGGGGAGCTGTTTTTT. Translation: CASSLIGELFF.